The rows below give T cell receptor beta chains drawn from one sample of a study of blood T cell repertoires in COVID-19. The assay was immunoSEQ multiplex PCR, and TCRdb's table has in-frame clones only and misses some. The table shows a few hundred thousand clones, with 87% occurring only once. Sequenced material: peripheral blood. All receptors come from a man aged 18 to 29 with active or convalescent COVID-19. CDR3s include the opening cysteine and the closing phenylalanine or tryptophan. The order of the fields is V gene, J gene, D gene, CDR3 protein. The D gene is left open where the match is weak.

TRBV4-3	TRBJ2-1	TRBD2	CASSQGWASGNNEQFF
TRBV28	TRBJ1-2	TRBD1	CASSSPPGTGYNGYTF
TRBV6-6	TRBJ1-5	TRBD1	CASRHGTVNQPQHF
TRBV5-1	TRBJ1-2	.	CASSLSFEGGYTF
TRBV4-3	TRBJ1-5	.	CASSQRGGSNQPQHF
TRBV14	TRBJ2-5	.	CASSQDQSSLKETQYF
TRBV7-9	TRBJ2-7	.	CASSPHRTGHEQYF
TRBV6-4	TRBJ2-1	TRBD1	CASSDSSGQGSNEQFF
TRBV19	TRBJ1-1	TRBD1	CASSTDRVGTEAFF
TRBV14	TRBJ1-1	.	CASSPYTEAFF
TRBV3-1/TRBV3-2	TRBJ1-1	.	CASSPQVRATEAFF
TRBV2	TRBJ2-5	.	CASSVTGPQETQYF
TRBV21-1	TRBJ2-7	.	CASSVKQGAIARTSSYEQYF
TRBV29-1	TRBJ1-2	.	CSVEWGRGLVYF
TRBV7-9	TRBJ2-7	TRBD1	CASSLETGVSYEQYF
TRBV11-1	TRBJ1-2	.	CASSFLRKRYTF
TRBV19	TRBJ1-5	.	CASSIPSRVEPQHF
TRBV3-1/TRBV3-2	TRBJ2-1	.	CASSQMDSYNEQFF
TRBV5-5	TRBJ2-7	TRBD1	CASSWPGQVAYEQYF
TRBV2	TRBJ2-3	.	CASSVSDTQYF
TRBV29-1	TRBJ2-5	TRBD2	CSVEASGEAQYF
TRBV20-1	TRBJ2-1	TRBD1	CSARGQGARNEQFF
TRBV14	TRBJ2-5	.	CASSLTGGETQYF
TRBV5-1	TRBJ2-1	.	CASSLVRETFTYNEQFF
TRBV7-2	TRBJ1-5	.	CASSLAGASYNQPQHF
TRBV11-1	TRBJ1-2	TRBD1	CASSFSRDREGYTF
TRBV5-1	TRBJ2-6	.	CASSLVTGANVLTF
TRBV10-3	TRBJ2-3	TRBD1	CAITDSLGGAGTDTQYF
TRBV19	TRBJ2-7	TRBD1	CASSPGTGNYEQYF
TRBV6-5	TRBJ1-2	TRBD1	CASTMTGDYGYTF
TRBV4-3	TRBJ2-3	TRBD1	CASSQDRERGQGDTQYF
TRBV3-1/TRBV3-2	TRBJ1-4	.	CASSQMGSEKLFF
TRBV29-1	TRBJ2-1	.	CSVDNRIDEQFF
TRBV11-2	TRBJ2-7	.	CASSLDRWQGLEQYF
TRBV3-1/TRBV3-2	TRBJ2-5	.	CASSAPAGGQGETQYF
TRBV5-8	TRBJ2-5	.	CASSLGQAGETQYF
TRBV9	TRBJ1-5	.	CASSVEGGNQPQHF
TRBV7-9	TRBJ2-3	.	CASSPGGRATSTDTQYF
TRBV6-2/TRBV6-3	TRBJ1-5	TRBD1	CASSYSTGQGAGQPQHF
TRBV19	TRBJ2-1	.	CASSIGGVFYNEQFF
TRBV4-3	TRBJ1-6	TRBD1	CASSQGSGQGNNSPLHF
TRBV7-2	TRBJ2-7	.	CASSLGALGHEQYF
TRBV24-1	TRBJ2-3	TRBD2	CATSGTSSRTDTQYF
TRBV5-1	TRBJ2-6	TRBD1	CASSGWTGSSGANVLTF
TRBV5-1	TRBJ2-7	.	CASSSGASSYEQYF
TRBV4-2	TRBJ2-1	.	CASSQDGGGGVDEQFF
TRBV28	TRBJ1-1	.	CASSFSILVWGLGSMNTEAFF
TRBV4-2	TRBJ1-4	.	CASSQDSSTEKLFF
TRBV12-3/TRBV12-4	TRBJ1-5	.	CASSSQGSQPQHF
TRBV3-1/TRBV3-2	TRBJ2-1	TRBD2	CASSQGTSGNEQFF